The 18 T cell receptor beta chains in this list originate from one sample, sequenced in a study of T cells in Graves' hyperthyroidism and ophthalmopathy. The investigators amplified TCR beta CDR3 regions from RNA transcripts. Carried out on the TCR CDR3, a first-round RT-PCR used the HTBI primer set. MiXCR, applied by TCRdb to the multiplex PCR reads, yields one record per CDR3 protein. The table shows some 720,000 distinct CDR3 sequences, with roughly 17% occurring only once. Sequencing was performed on blood. These receptors were obtained from a man younger than 30 with Graves' hyperthyroidism.

This clonotype was counted many times. The chain employs TRBV30 and TRBJ2-7; 7 nucleotides line up with TRBD2. The V and J ends lost 5 bases and 4 bases, in that order; junction bases with no gene match: 5. The length of the CDR3 is 12 residues. Germline CDR1 and CDR2: GTSNPN and SVGIG (reference sequence). In DNA, the CDR3 is TGTGCCTGGGGGATCGGGGGGTACGAGCAGTACTTC. Translated: CAWGIGGYEQYF.

This clonotype was recorded many times. This chain uses TRBV28 with TRBJ2-5; 7 bases map to TRBD2. Germline V gives CDR1 MDHEN, CDR2 SYDVKM. The CDR3 consists of 14 residues. The trim removed 6 bases at V and 3 bases at J, leaving 7 bases unmatched. The CDR3 DNA is TGTGCCAGCAGCTTAGGCGGGAGAGAAGAGACCCAGTACTTC. This gives the protein CASSLGGREETQYF.

In this sample, this clonotype turned up a few times. This chain links TRBV19 with TRBJ2-7, with D possibly matching TRBD2 (6 bases). Germline V CDR1 and CDR2: LNHDA, SQIVND (reference sequence). V lost 5 bases to trimming and J lost 3 bases, with 14 bases between them. The CDR3 consists of 14 residues. In nucleotides, the CDR3 is TGTGCCAGTAGTGCGCGGGACGGAAACTACGAGCAGTACTTC. Protein sequence: CASSARDGNYEQYF.

A note on this clonotype: This sequence may be a read error, since a much larger clone differs from it by one base. The V call is TRBV20-1, the J call TRBJ2-3, with 9 bases fitting TRBD1. Germline lookup yields CDR1 DFQATT and CDR2 SNEGSKA (reference sequence). This CDR3 has 16 residues. This chain's CDR3 is CSAGGPNRGRTGTQYF. DNA of the CDR3: TGCAGTGCTGGCGGACCAAACAGGGGGCGCACAGGTACGCAGTATTTT.

This clonotype was counted only a few times. The chain recombines TRBV20-1 with TRBJ2-7; D might be TRBD2 (5 bases). V lost 0 bases and J lost 5, with 20 bases in between. Germline V gene sequence: CDR1 DFQATT, CDR2 SNEGSKA (reference sequence). The CDR3 is 16 residues long. The CDR3: CSARDRGAHRSDEQYF. CDR3 sequence (DNA): TGCAGTGCTAGAGATCGGGGAGCGCACCGCAGTGACGAGCAGTACTTC.

This clonotype was counted many times. This chain connects TRBV6-2 or TRBV6-3 to TRBJ2-5; weak D call: TRBD1 (6 bases). Germline loops: CDR1 MNHEY, CDR2 SVGEGT. CDR3 length: 12 residues. Trimming stripped 11 bases from V and 2 bases from J, with 12 bases between. CDR3: CAGGRPQETQYF. Here the CDR3 DNA reads TGTGCCGGGGGCAGGCCGCAAGAGACCCAGTACTTC.

There are a few counts of this clonotype. The J gene is TRBJ2-3, the V gene TRBV6-1; 7 bases fit TRBD2. Per germline, CDR1 MNHNS and CDR2 SASEGT. V was pared by 6 bases and J by 6 bases, with 12 bases of the junction left unmatched. This CDR3 contains 15 residues. DNA of the CDR3: TGTGCCAGCAGGTCCCTAGCGGCGGGGATGGATACGCAGTATTTT. It translates to CASRSLAAGMDTQYF.

This clonotype came up a few times. The genes are TRBV19 and TRBJ2-7; 7 nucleotides line up with TRBD1. CDR3 length: 12 amino acids. Per the germline V gene, CDR1 is LNHDA and CDR2 is SQIVND (reference sequence). V shed 5 bases, J shed 5 bases, and the junction held 3 bases outside the gene matches. DNA of the CDR3: TGTGCCAGTAGTGGACAGGTCCACGAGCAGTACTTC. This codes for CASSGQVHEQYF.

This clonotype appeared many times. The rearrangement uses TRBV28 and TRBJ1-1, with a possible D match to TRBD1 (6 bases). Trimming left V 4 bases short and J 6 bases short, with 12 bases between. Germline assignment: CDR1 MDHEN and CDR2 SYDVKM. The CDR3 is 13 residues long. The CDR3 DNA follows: TGTGCCAGCAGTTGGGGGGCGGATTCTGAAGCTTTCTTT. This encodes CASSWGADSEAFF.

This clonotype was counted many times. The V and J genes are TRBV2 and TRBJ2-3; TRBD1 aligns across 9 bases. The CDR3 extends over 16 amino acids. J gave up 2 bases and V 3 bases, and 6 bases lay outside the gene matches. Germline lookup yields CDR1 SNHLY and CDR2 FYNNEI. CDR3: CASSERGDRVTDTQYF. DNA of the CDR3: TGTGCCAGCAGTGAGAGGGGGGACAGGGTCACAGATACGCAGTATTTT.

This clonotype was recorded a few times. The V gene is TRBV7-9, the J gene TRBJ2-5; 7 bases line up with TRBD1. The V gene end was trimmed by 3 bases and the J gene end by 2 bases; junction bases not matched to a gene: 3. CDR1 is SEHNR, CDR2 FQNEAQ, per germline (reference sequence). The CDR3 totals 14 residues. CDR3 in DNA: TGTGCCAGCAGCTTGCTGACAGGGCAAGAGACCCAGTACTTC. Translation gives CASSLLTGQETQYF.

The chain recombines TRBV3-1 with TRBJ1-4; a weak D match, TRBD1 (5 bases). The CDR3 has 14 amino acids. Per germline, CDR1 LGHDT and CDR2 YNNKEL (reference sequence). Trimming took off 6 bases at V and 1 base at J, with 9 bases between the two ends. The CDR3 here is CASRQRGTNEKLFF. The CDR3, as DNA: TGTGCCAGCAGACAGAGGGGAACTAATGAAAAACTGTTTTTT.

This clonotype showed up many times. The chain couples TRBV30 to TRBJ1-3; no clear D gene. This CDR3 region has 11 residues. Germline values: CDR1 GTSNPN, CDR2 SVGIG (reference sequence). Trimming took 7 bases from V and 6 from J, leaving 10 bases between them. The CDR3 region has the DNA TGTGCCTCCGAGGGAGAAAACACCATATATTTT. It encodes CASEGENTIYF.

This clonotype was observed at least ten times. The chain is built from TRBV28 and TRBJ2-4; tentative D call: TRBD2 (5 bases). CDR1 is MDHEN, CDR2 SYDVKM, per germline. The germline V and J ends were trimmed by 2 bases and 5 bases, with 13 bases remaining between them. The CDR3 consists of 15 residues. CDR3 amino acids: CASSLRAGGQNIQYF. DNA for the CDR3: TGTGCCAGCAGTTTACGGGCAGGAGGCCAAAACATTCAGTACTTC. The full variable domain, its missing parts supplied by reference TRBV28 and TRBJ2-4, is DVKVTQSSRYLVKRTGEKVFLECVQDMDHENMFWYRQDPGLGLRLIYFSYDVKMKEKGDIPEGYSVSREKKERFSLILESASTNQTSMYLCASSLRAGGQNIQYFGAGTRLSVL.

This clonotype showed up many times. The rearrangement joins TRBV11-2 to TRBJ2-1; D is unresolved. The germline gives CDR1 SGHAT, CDR2 FQNNGV. CDR3 length: 13 amino acids. V was clipped by 4 bases and J by 8 bases, with 12 bases between them. This CDR3 is CASSSAHPYEQFF. CDR3 in DNA: TGTGCCAGCAGCTCCGCTCACCCTTATGAGCAGTTCTTC.

This clonotype was counted a few times. The J gene is TRBJ1-5, the V gene TRBV20-1; D remains unclear. This CDR3 is 15 amino acids long. Trimming pared 0 bases from V and 3 bases from J, leaving 12 bases between. Looked up from germline, CDR1 is DFQATT and CDR2 is SNEGSKA (reference sequence). The CDR3 loop is CSAREEPGDNQPQHF. In DNA form, the CDR3 reads TGCAGTGCTAGAGAAGAACCTGGGGACAATCAGCCCCAGCATTTT.

The CDR3 DNA reads TGTGCCAGCAGCCAAGGGGGCACTAGCGGGAGGGAGACCCAGTACTTC. Its protein is CASSQGGTSGRETQYF. The J gene is TRBJ2-5, the V gene TRBV3-1; 12 bases agree with TRBD2. Germline-derived CDR1 and CDR2 are LGHDT and YNNKEL (reference sequence). J gave up 5 bases and V 1 base, and 5 bases lay outside the gene matches. The CDR3 covers 16 residues.

The chain couples TRBV20-1 to TRBJ1-1; no firm D call. The V end lost 0 bases, the J end lost 10 bases, and 21 bases lay between the germline ends. CDR1 and CDR2 (germline): DFQATT, SNEGSKA (reference sequence). The CDR3 is 15 amino acids. CDR3 in DNA: TGCAGTGCTAGAGATCGGAGCAGAGCCACATTTGGAGCTTTCTTT. Amino acids: CSARDRSRATFGAFF.